This T cell receptor (beta chain) was recovered during a study of cytomegalovirus exposure and HLA in healthy donors (dated by TCRdb to 2016 to 2017). With regard to the full study: An earlier analysis of several hundred of the donors reported approximately 300 Gb of sequence data and some 120 million unique TCR beta sequences from 190 million or so T cells. To study patterns of TCR occurrence, a later analysis re-analyzed previously published TCR beta repertoires from around 700 donors and added high-resolution HLA genotyping. The genetic ancestry cluster associated with self-reported Caucasian donors included 70% to 85% of the 350 to 500 genotyped donors. Typing coverage differed by locus: A, B, C, DRB1 and DQB1 were typed in roughly 620-630 donors, DQA1 in 522, DPA1 in over 600, and DPB1 in 450 to 490. Genome-wide SNP genotypes for about 65% of the roughly 670 donors were used in a later genetic analysis, which treated that subset as a discovery cohort. The aim of the study was to test whether cataloging public T cell receptors could identify signatures of past pathogen exposure. Among roughly 400 genotyped donors of the cohort, an average of around 240,000 unique TCR beta nucleotide sequences were sequenced per donor, around 18% of them non-productive. Because of strong linkage in the cohort, roughly five DR-DQ haplotypes were treated as single units for association and clustering. Both class I and class II loci were covered by HLA typing, at four-digit resolution. Besides the first cohort of 666 subjects, a separate validation cohort made up of about 120 different subjects was used. Around 330 gigabases of sequencing data and around 88 million unique TCR sequences made up an early release that covered roughly 670 HLA-typed donors. In the later analysis, no new phenotypic data were used to find candidate immune exposures; instead, reliance was placed on TCR beta sequences and their occurrence across donors. Alongside the repertoire data, information on donor age, sex, ethnicity and CMV serostatus was compiled. All discovery cohort repertoires had been generated on a single sequencing platform. An earlier analysis of approximately 580 of the donors used high-throughput TCR beta sequencing to judge whether each TCR beta V gene segment behaved as functional or pseudogenic. The T cell repertoires of under 750 subjects were profiled by immunosequencing and related to cytomegalovirus serostatus. High-throughput TCR immunosequencing, statistical association of individual TCRs with disease status, and machine learning were combined to predict cytomegalovirus infection status.

The receptor library was made with the immunoSEQ multiplex PCR assay. A mixture of 60 forward primers for TCR Vbeta segments and 13 reverse primers for TCR Jbeta segments was used in the multiplex PCR. Amplification of the CDR3 region of rearranged TCR beta genes was performed with a multiplex PCR assay on genomic DNA. On the Illumina HiSeq System, the amplified TCR beta libraries were sequenced as 87-base-pair reads. Processing in the source paper ran as follows. Across the roughly 600 repertoires, a later analysis counted tens of millions of unique TCR beta chains, 9.5 million to 13 million of which were shared by at least two donors. A nearest-neighbor algorithm error-corrected the raw reads and collapsed the reads into unique sequences, merging closely related sequences to remove PCR and sequencing errors. V, D and J gene segments were assigned by aligning CDR3 sequences to IMGT reference sequences. For a sequence to be retained, at least a six-nucleotide match to both a V gene segment and a J gene segment was required. A rearrangement was called productive if the CDR3 had no stop codons and remained in frame with V and J, and every other rearrangement was called non-productive. CDR3 was defined by IMGT convention, running from the second conserved V-encoded cysteine to the conserved J-encoded phenylalanine. The earlier analysis of roughly 590 of the donors excluded sequences that lacked an unambiguous match to a single V gene segment. An earlier analysis of fewer than 750 of the donors called V segments functional above 56.7% productive rearrangements and segregating when the between-donor standard deviation exceeded 5%. A statistical classification framework was built to diagnose cytomegalovirus status from the catalog of TCR beta chain sequences. In a later analysis, TCR nucleotide sequences were compared against IMGT/GENE-DB human TR gene sequences so that V and J genes could be assigned. In a later analysis, CDR3 sequences and most-parsimonious VDJ recombination scenarios were assigned using the TCRdist pipeline. In a later analysis, each TCR beta chain was defined by its CDR3 amino acid sequence together with its V-gene family, and reads without a unique V-gene family were excluded. To address suspected cross-contamination and a sequencing artifact, a later analysis removed a few hundred highly shared, low-generation-probability nucleotide sequences. In a later analysis, a clonal expansion index was calculated for each public chain from normalized within-repertoire ranks of inferred template counts. Generation probabilities in a later analysis came from a VDJ recombination model fitted to out-of-frame rearrangements, and those results were checked against IGoR. In a later analysis, TCR-TCR, TCR-HLA and TCR-CMV co-occurrence was scored with hypergeometric tests, and a repertoire-size bias correction was applied to TCR pairs. To estimate false discovery rates, a later analysis permuted the HLA or CMV assignments 20 times. A later analysis grouped co-occurring TCRs with DBSCAN, adding TCRdist sequence similarity when clustering within HLA-allele-positive subsets. Repertoires with fewer than 30,000 or more than 120,000 public chains, plus five repertoires with anomalous nucleotide sharing, were excluded from co-occurrence clustering. What TCRdb holds here is the immuneACCESS table cut down to in-frame rearrangements. Part of the clones is not present; checked against another copy, under half of the missing clones reflect an unresolved V gene, and the others are unexplained. That table is the source of V, J and clone size, and D and trimming were worked out from the DNA. This sample gives some 110,000 clones in total; about 81% of them show up just once. The top ten constitute 0.85% to 1.4% of the sample.

The cohort comprised approximately 700 healthy bone marrow donors. All cohort members were sampled while nominally healthy, although unrecorded immune exposures were likely present. The donor was CMV seronegative and belonged to the group of more than 300 seronegative cohort members. A peripheral blood sample was collected from each donor, and TCR beta sequencing was performed on peripheral blood mononuclear cells. The Qiagen DNeasy Blood Extraction Kit was used to extract genomic DNA from the blood cell samples. Overall study results and their limits: Across donors, most TCR sequences were observed very rarely, whereas some public TCRs were present in many individuals. The study listed 164 TCR beta chains as associated with cytomegalovirus. When HLA alleles, especially DR and DQ, strongly co-occurred, TCR associations were difficult to assign to individual alleles. Three of the identified cytomegalovirus-associated TCR beta chains were confirmed in vitro to be specific for cytomegalovirus antigens. An association between a missense DCLRE1C variant and V-gene and J-gene trimming of TCR beta chains was found in a later genetic analysis and replicated in an independent cohort. Linkage disequilibrium might explain the correlated functional status among segregating V segments, but an unknown experimental factor could not be ruled out. A cluster of highly shared sequence variants was judged likely to be a technical artifact of the sequencing pipeline. Because counts were too low, about 15 rarely observed V segments, including chromosome 9 orphons, were left out of the earlier analysis of 500 to 750 of the donors. A later analysis found that TCR association rates varied across HLA loci, with DRB1 alleles showing the most associated TCRs and HLA-C alleles the fewest. It was suggested by the authors that the approach could potentially be generalized to other disease states and immunological phenotypes. Most CMV-associated TCR beta chains appeared to be HLA-restricted in a later analysis, and the HLA associations seemed to be driven largely by CMV exposure. In both the original and validation cohorts, the classifier was reported to diagnose cytomegalovirus status with high specificity and sensitivity. Because some donors lacked HLA typing at each locus, the association tests relied only on the typed subset. Immune exposure information for the cohort was limited to CMV serostatus. Broadly in line with IMGT annotations, most TCR beta V segments showed up in productive rearrangements about 87% or about 30% of the time in an earlier analysis of several hundred of the donors. In this cohort, only TCR beta chains were sequenced, and detectable features were limited by the absence of alpha or paired-chain data. In a later analysis, HLA-associated TCR beta chains were found to be more clonally expanded and to have lower generation probabilities than equally common non-associated chains. Several of the top co-occurrence clusters appeared to be linked to parvovirus B19, influenza, CMV and Epstein-Barr virus, according to a later analysis. According to a later genetic analysis, donors in an Asian-associated ancestry cluster had fewer N-insertions in productive TCRs than the approximately 670-donor mean. Because the 87-base-pair reads could not distinguish some IMGT-functional V segments, including TRBV6-2 and TRBV6-3, those segments were excluded. A further reported finding was that TCR beta sequences accurately predicted the HLA-A and HLA-B alleles for most subjects in the first cohort. Roughly uniform sequencing depth across donors was assumed in presence/absence analyses, although this assumption may not hold. Specific HLA alleles were associated with over 15,000 TCR beta sequences at a false discovery rate of 0.05 in a later analysis.

In regard to this clone: The antigen it recognizes is unknown. The sample holds no much larger clone one base away, and base qualities are not on file.

The CDR3 sequence holds 13 residues, the cysteine and phenylalanine included. The sequence is cut down to CDR3 DNA, 39 bases in frame from base 1. V and J lose 6 bases and 5 bases, and a span of 13 bases separates them. Reading the germline V gene (reference sequence) gives CDR1 LNHDA and CDR2 SQIVND. The source material was PBMCs. The V and J genes are TRBV19 and TRBJ1-1; the D gene is perhaps TRBD1, from 5 matching bases. This sequence originates from a woman aged 25 to 39 in good health and CMV-seronegative. CDR3 reads: CASSPSGGTEAFF. The bases read TGTGCCAGTAGCCCCTCCGGGGGTACTGAAGCTTTCTTT. Outside the CDR3, residues come from the reference TRBV19 and TRBJ1-1 proteins, so the full variable domain is: DGGITQSPKYLFRKEGQNVTLSCEQNLNHDAMYWYRQDPGQGLRLIYYSQIVNDFQKGDIAEGYSVSREKKESFPLTVTSAQKNPTAFYLCASSPSGGTEAFFGQGTRLTVV.